This T cell receptor beta chain was captured in a study of T cells in Graves' hyperthyroidism and ophthalmopathy. In the ophthalmopathy cohort, Clinical Activity Score was at least 3, NOSPECS grade at least 4, and duration under 3 months. Amplified TCR beta CDR3 regions derived from RNA transcripts. Carried out on the TCR CDR3, a first-round RT-PCR used the HTBI primer set. TCRdb re-called the multiplex PCR reads with MiXCR, one entry per CDR3 protein. The sample comprises over 250,000 distinct CDR3 sequences, about a sixth of which are singletons, and about 50% rests with the top ten. Study results and caveats: Ophthalmopathy stood apart from stable hyperthyroidism in a 13 V-J model.

This clonotype was recorded at least ten times. Its antigen is undetermined. Germline V CDR1 and CDR2: MDHEN, SYDVKM. The CDR3 sequence is 15 residues long. After removal of 4 bases from V and 2 bases from J, the junction contained 8 bases not matched to a gene. The gene calls are TRBV28 and TRBJ2-7; 7 nucleotides agree with TRBD1. The sample was blood. This TCR derives from a woman aged 60-75 years with Graves' ophthalmopathy. CDR3 bases: TGTGCCAGCAGTTCCCCAGGGGGATACCCCTACGAGCAGTACTTC. It encodes CASSSPGGYPYEQYF.